This T cell receptor (beta chain) was profiled in a study of control samples from healthy donors and cancer patients. V lost 5 bases to trimming and J lost 10 bases, with 15 bases between them. CDR1 and CDR2 from the germline V gene are SGHTA and FQGNSA. This CDR3 contains 13 residues. Using immunoSEQ multiplex PCR, the repertoire was profiled, and TCRdb retains in-frame clones only, with some absent. The sample carries approximately 84,000 clones, around 80% recorded once. The specimen was blood. The receptor was derived from a woman between 55 and 75 years old in good health. The J gene is TRBJ1-5, the V gene TRBV7-2; no reliable D call. The CDR3 sequence is CASSTGTVTPQHF. In DNA form, the CDR3 reads TGTGCCAGCAGCACGGGTACGGTGACACCCCAGCATTTT. Supplemented by reference TRBV7-2 and TRBJ1-5, the full variable domain reads GAGVSQSPSNKVTEKGKDVELRCDPISGHTALYWYRQSLGQGLEFLIYFQGNSAPDKSGLPSDRFSAERTGGSVSTLTIQRTQQEDSAVYLCASSTGTVTPQHFGDGTRLSIL.